The rows below give T cell receptor beta chains drawn from one sample of a study of blood T cell repertoires in COVID-19. Data came from immunoSEQ multiplex PCR; TCRdb stores just in-frame clones and leaves some out. This sample yields some 370,000 clones, of which around four fifths are seen a single time; approximately 5% belongs to the top ten. Input material: PBMCs or T cells enriched from blood (not recorded which). The receptor set was obtained from a woman in her forties or fifties who had recovered from COVID-19. Each CDR3 is given with its conserved first and last residue. Each record gives: CDR3 DNA, CDR3 protein, D gene, V gene, clone size, J gene. A D gene is named only where the DNA matches it firmly. A clone size is listed for some rows: how often the clone was seen (once, few, many), or a class if it is expanded.

CDR3nt: TGTGCCAGCAGCACAACGAATCACAGGGGCACCTTC
CDR3aa: CASSTTNHRGTF
d_gene: TRBD1
v_gene: TRBV7-2
abundance: -
j_gene: TRBJ1-2

CDR3nt: TGTGCCATCAGTGAGTCAGGGACAGCCAATCAGCCCCAGCATTTT
CDR3aa: CAISESGTANQPQHF
d_gene: TRBD1
v_gene: TRBV10-3
abundance: -
j_gene: TRBJ1-5

CDR3nt: TGTGCCAGCGCGACTAGCGGGAGATCAGATACGCAGTATTTT
CDR3aa: CASATSGRSDTQYF
d_gene: TRBD2
v_gene: TRBV6-5
abundance: -
j_gene: TRBJ2-3

CDR3nt: TGTGCCAGCAGCTTAGTTCGACTAGCGGGGAGGGTTGAGCAGTTCTTC
CDR3aa: CASSLVRLAGRVEQFF
d_gene: TRBD2
v_gene: TRBV7-2
abundance: -
j_gene: TRBJ2-1

CDR3nt: TGTGCCAGCTCACCAAAACAGGGAAATCAGCCCCAGCATTTT
CDR3aa: CASSPKQGNQPQHF
d_gene: -
v_gene: TRBV18
abundance: -
j_gene: TRBJ1-5

CDR3nt: TGTGCCAGCAGCCACTTGGGCCCCGAGAGCGAGACCCAGTACTTC
CDR3aa: CASSHLGPESETQYF
d_gene: -
v_gene: TRBV14
abundance: -
j_gene: TRBJ2-5

CDR3nt: TGCGCCAGCAGCCAAGATAGTGGTAGCAATCAGCCCCAGCATTTT
CDR3aa: CASSQDSGSNQPQHF
d_gene: -
v_gene: TRBV4-3
abundance: few
j_gene: TRBJ1-5

CDR3nt: TGTGCCAGCTCACCAGGACTGGATGAAAAACTGTTTTTT
CDR3aa: CASSPGLDEKLFF
d_gene: -
v_gene: TRBV18
abundance: -
j_gene: TRBJ1-4

CDR3nt: TGCGCCAGCAGCTTGGGTGCCGGGGTGGCCTACGAGCAGTACTTC
CDR3aa: CASSLGAGVAYEQYF
d_gene: -
v_gene: TRBV5-1
abundance: -
j_gene: TRBJ2-7

CDR3nt: TGTGCCAGCAGTGAAACAGGAACCCTCTCCTACGAGCAGTACTTC
CDR3aa: CASSETGTLSYEQYF
d_gene: -
v_gene: TRBV6-1
abundance: -
j_gene: TRBJ2-7

CDR3nt: TGTGCCAGCAGTTTTAGGGAAAGGGAGGGCTACACCTTC
CDR3aa: CASSFREREGYTF
d_gene: -
v_gene: TRBV27
abundance: -
j_gene: TRBJ1-2

CDR3nt: TGTGCCAGCAGTGACTCGAAGTCCGGCGGGCACGCTGGCTACACCTTC
CDR3aa: CASSDSKSGGHAGYTF
d_gene: -
v_gene: TRBV6-4
abundance: -
j_gene: TRBJ1-2

CDR3nt: TGTGCCACCAGCAGAACTCTGGGACTAGCGAATTTGTATGAGCAGTTCTTC
CDR3aa: CATSRTLGLANLYEQFF
d_gene: TRBD2
v_gene: TRBV15
abundance: -
j_gene: TRBJ2-1

CDR3nt: TGTGCCAGCAGCCCCACCCGACAGTTATATGGCTACACCTTC
CDR3aa: CASSPTRQLYGYTF
d_gene: -
v_gene: TRBV5-8
abundance: -
j_gene: TRBJ1-2

CDR3nt: TGTGCCAGCAGCCCCCCACTAAACGGGGGCTACGAGCAGTACTTC
CDR3aa: CASSPPLNGGYEQYF
d_gene: -
v_gene: TRBV13
abundance: -
j_gene: TRBJ2-7

CDR3nt: TGCAGCGTTGCGGTCGGGACAGCGAACACTGAAGCTTTCTTT
CDR3aa: CSVAVGTANTEAFF
d_gene: TRBD1
v_gene: TRBV29-1
abundance: -
j_gene: TRBJ1-1

CDR3nt: TGTGCCAGCAGCTTTCGCCCCGTGGGCCTGGAGACCCAGTACTTC
CDR3aa: CASSFRPVGLETQYF
d_gene: -
v_gene: TRBV7-9
abundance: -
j_gene: TRBJ2-5

CDR3nt: TGTGCCTGGATAGGGGTGCCCACTGAAGCTTTCTTT
CDR3aa: CAWIGVPTEAFF
d_gene: -
v_gene: TRBV30
abundance: once
j_gene: TRBJ1-1

CDR3nt: TGTGCCAGCAGCCACAGACAGTCCGCCGCCTTCTATGGCTACACCTTC
CDR3aa: CASSHRQSAAFYGYTF
d_gene: -
v_gene: TRBV3-1/TRBV3-2
abundance: few
j_gene: TRBJ1-2

CDR3nt: TGTGCCAGTAGTTGGGGTGGCCAGGGGAGCACTGAAGCTTTCTTT
CDR3aa: CASSWGGQGSTEAFF
d_gene: -
v_gene: TRBV19
abundance: -
j_gene: TRBJ1-1

CDR3nt: TGTGCCAGCAGCTTTGAACCCCAGGGGGTCGCTGGGGCCAACGTCCTGACTTTC
CDR3aa: CASSFEPQGVAGANVLTF
d_gene: TRBD1
v_gene: TRBV5-4
abundance: -
j_gene: TRBJ2-6

CDR3nt: TGTGCCTGGAGTGGAACAGTGGGCGAGCAGTACTTC
CDR3aa: CAWSGTVGEQYF
d_gene: -
v_gene: TRBV30
abundance: -
j_gene: TRBJ2-7

CDR3nt: TGTGCCAGCTCACCCTATATCCCGACTAGCGGGAGGTTCGGGAGCACAGATACGCAGTATTTT
CDR3aa: CASSPYIPTSGRFGSTDTQYF
d_gene: TRBD2
v_gene: TRBV18
abundance: once
j_gene: TRBJ2-3

CDR3nt: TGTGCCTGGAGTGTACGCGCAGATACGCAGTATTTT
CDR3aa: CAWSVRADTQYF
d_gene: -
v_gene: TRBV30
abundance: -
j_gene: TRBJ2-3

CDR3nt: TGTGCCAGCAGCTCCCACCCGGGCACGGGGGTCTACGAGCAGTACTTC
CDR3aa: CASSSHPGTGVYEQYF
d_gene: -
v_gene: TRBV7-9
abundance: -
j_gene: TRBJ2-7

CDR3nt: TGCAGCGTTGGACAATCCAATGAGCAGTTCTTC
CDR3aa: CSVGQSNEQFF
d_gene: -
v_gene: TRBV29-1
abundance: -
j_gene: TRBJ2-1

CDR3nt: TGTGCCAGTATTGGAGCTATACAGGCCGCGCCCGAGCAGTACTTC
CDR3aa: CASIGAIQAAPEQYF
d_gene: -
v_gene: TRBV19
abundance: -
j_gene: TRBJ2-7

CDR3nt: TGTGCCAGCAGTCCCCGTAACGCCGGGGGTCAGCCCCAGCATTTT
CDR3aa: CASSPRNAGGQPQHF
d_gene: -
v_gene: TRBV28
abundance: -
j_gene: TRBJ1-5

CDR3nt: TGTGCCAGCAGTCTACAGGGGGCGCGGTTCGGGGAAAACACTGAAGCTTTCTTT
CDR3aa: CASSLQGARFGENTEAFF
d_gene: TRBD1
v_gene: TRBV28
abundance: -
j_gene: TRBJ1-1

CDR3nt: TGCGCCAGCACCCGTCGGGACACCCTTGAGGAGCAGTACTTC
CDR3aa: CASTRRDTLEEQYF
d_gene: -
v_gene: TRBV5-1
abundance: -
j_gene: TRBJ2-7

CDR3nt: TGTGCCACCAGCGTTTCAGGGGGTCGGAACTATGGCTACACCTTC
CDR3aa: CATSVSGGRNYGYTF
d_gene: TRBD1
v_gene: TRBV15
abundance: -
j_gene: TRBJ1-2

CDR3nt: TGTGCCAGCAGTTTATTAGGCCTAATCGGGGGCTACACCTTC
CDR3aa: CASSLLGLIGGYTF
d_gene: -
v_gene: TRBV28
abundance: -
j_gene: TRBJ1-2

CDR3nt: TGTGCCAGCAGCCAACCGGGACTAGCGGGAGACGAGCAGTTCTTC
CDR3aa: CASSQPGLAGDEQFF
d_gene: TRBD2
v_gene: TRBV7-2
abundance: -
j_gene: TRBJ2-1

CDR3nt: TGTGCCATCAGTGGAAACTCCTACACTGAAGCTTTCTTT
CDR3aa: CAISGNSYTEAFF
d_gene: -
v_gene: TRBV10-3
abundance: once
j_gene: TRBJ1-1